This T cell receptor beta chain was obtained from a study of human T cells and chemical hapten exposure. In TCRdb, the 5' RACE reads were re-called with MiXCR into one record per CDR3 protein. The table has 130,000 or so distinct CDR3 sequences, roughly 4% seen once. Many counts were recorded for this clonotype. Total RNA was isolated from whole blood that had not been fractionated. The CDR3 covers 16 residues. V lost 5 bases to trimming and J lost 5 bases, with 19 bases between them. Germline V gene data show CDR1 as SGHVS and CDR2 as FNYEAQ. The receptor was isolated from a female donor in good health. This chain joins TRBV7-6 and TRBJ2-1; D not certain. CDR3 sequence: CASSPGRSQRNNEQFF. The CDR3 bases are TGTGCCAGCAGCCCAGGCAGGTCCCAGAGGAACAATGAGCAGTTCTTC.